This is a list of T cell receptor beta chains from one sample in a study of OX40 agonist ivuxolimab in advanced cancers. Produced via immunoSEQ multiplex PCR; TCRdb's table is partial and in-frame only. Of roughly 72,000 clones listed, roughly 80% are singletons. Sequenced here: CD4+ or CD8+ T cells sorted from blood, sampled in a trial of the OX40 agonist ivuxolimab. The source is an adult with an advanced solid tumor such as melanoma, head and neck, liver or kidney cancer. The CDR3 runs from the conserved cysteine through the conserved F or W. Each record gives: clone size, J gene, D gene, V gene, CDR3 protein, CDR3 DNA. The D gene is left open where the match is weak. Where a row states a size, it is once, few, many or the class of an expanded clone; other rows omit it.

NA,TRBJ1-1,NA,TRBV5-1,CASSLSRSGGVGTEAFF,TGCGCCAGCAGCTTGTCTCGGTCTGGGGGAGTAGGCACTGAAGCTTTCTTT
NA,TRBJ2-2,NA,TRBV6-1,CASSAQGLDGELFF,TGTGCCAGCAGTGCCCAGGGGTTAGACGGGGAGCTGTTTTTT
once,TRBJ1-2,TRBD1,TRBV4-1,CASSPDRSEHNYGYTF,TGCGCCAGCAGCCCGGACAGGTCGGAGCATAACTATGGCTACACCTTC
once,TRBJ1-1,NA,TRBV30,CARLDRGNTEAFF,TGTGCCCGCCTAGACAGAGGCAACACTGAAGCTTTCTTT
NA,TRBJ1-6,NA,TRBV27,CASSPPGQPYNSPLHF,TGTGCCAGCAGCCCACCCGGACAGCCATATAATTCACCCCTCCACTTT
once,TRBJ2-7,TRBD1,TRBV4-1,CASSHLGQGLSYEQYF,TGCGCCAGCAGCCATCTCGGACAGGGACTTTCCTACGAGCAGTACTTC
NA,TRBJ2-6,NA,TRBV6-5,CASSYSRGSGANVLTF,TGTGCCAGCAGTTACTCGAGGGGGTCTGGGGCCAACGTCCTGACTTTC
NA,TRBJ1-3,NA,TRBV30,CAWSYGGSGNTIYF,TGTGCCTGGAGTTATGGGGGCTCTGGAAACACCATATATTTT
NA,TRBJ2-3,NA,TRBV5-1,CASSLIGRGLNIGGTDTQYF,TGCGCCAGCAGCTTGATTGGCAGGGGCCTCAATATAGGGGGCACAGATACGCAGTATTTT
few,TRBJ2-3,NA,TRBV9,CASSVEGGPTDTQYF,TGTGCCAGCAGCGTAGAAGGGGGACCCACAGATACGCAGTATTTT
NA,TRBJ1-5,NA,TRBV6-6,CASTSPGNQPQHF,TGTGCCAGCACCTCCCCGGGCAATCAGCCCCAGCATTTT
NA,TRBJ1-3,NA,TRBV6-1,CASGEPFYSGNTIYF,TGTGCCAGCGGGGAACCATTTTACTCTGGAAACACCATATATTTT
once,TRBJ1-4,NA,TRBV9,CASSVANEKLFF,TGTGCCAGCAGCGTCGCTAATGAAAAACTGTTTTTT
NA,TRBJ1-4,TRBD1,TRBV5-1,CASSFTGTGEKLFF,TGCGCCAGCAGCTTTACCGGGACAGGTGAAAAACTGTTTTTT
NA,TRBJ2-3,NA,TRBV4-3,CASSLRDPSTDTQYF,TGCGCCAGCAGCTTGCGGGACCCTAGCACAGATACGCAGTATTTT
NA,TRBJ2-7,NA,TRBV18,CASSPDGAYEQYF,TGTGCCAGCTCACCGGACGGAGCCTACGAGCAGTACTTC
few,TRBJ2-1,NA,TRBV27,CASSLYGYNEQFF,TGTGCCAGCAGTTTGTACGGATACAATGAGCAGTTCTTC
NA,TRBJ1-2,NA,TRBV6-5,CASSLIGTTRGYTF,TGTGCCAGCAGTTTAATCGGGACTACGAGGGGCTACACCTTC
NA,TRBJ1-4,TRBD1,TRBV19,CASSLGTGGNEKLFF,TGTGCCAGTAGTCTAGGGACAGGTGGCAATGAAAAACTGTTTTTT
NA,TRBJ2-6,NA,TRBV7-3,CASSLYQASNVLTF,TGTGCCAGCAGCTTATATCAGGCGTCCAACGTCCTGACTTTC
NA,TRBJ1-2,TRBD1,TRBV5-1,CASSPNRGQSRGYTF,TGCGCCAGCAGCCCGAACAGGGGCCAGTCGAGGGGCTACACCTTC
NA,TRBJ1-1,NA,TRBV6-5,CASSYLPRRGGTEAFF,TGTGCCAGCAGTTACCTCCCCCGGCGGGGGGGCACTGAAGCTTTCTTT
NA,TRBJ2-5,NA,TRBV9,CASSVGGGQTQYF,TGTGCCAGCAGCGTAGGTGGAGGGCAGACCCAGTACTTC
NA,TRBJ2-3,TRBD2,TRBV10-3,CAIKNPTSGGTDTQYF,TGTGCCATCAAAAACCCTACTAGCGGGGGAACAGATACGCAGTATTTT
NA,TRBJ1-5,NA,TRBV6-5,CASSYEGSINQPQHF,TGTGCCAGCAGTTACGAGGGATCTATCAATCAGCCCCAGCATTTT
NA,TRBJ2-5,TRBD1,TRBV5-1,CASSFRDSQETQYF,TGCGCCAGCAGCTTCCGGGACAGTCAAGAGACCCAGTACTTC